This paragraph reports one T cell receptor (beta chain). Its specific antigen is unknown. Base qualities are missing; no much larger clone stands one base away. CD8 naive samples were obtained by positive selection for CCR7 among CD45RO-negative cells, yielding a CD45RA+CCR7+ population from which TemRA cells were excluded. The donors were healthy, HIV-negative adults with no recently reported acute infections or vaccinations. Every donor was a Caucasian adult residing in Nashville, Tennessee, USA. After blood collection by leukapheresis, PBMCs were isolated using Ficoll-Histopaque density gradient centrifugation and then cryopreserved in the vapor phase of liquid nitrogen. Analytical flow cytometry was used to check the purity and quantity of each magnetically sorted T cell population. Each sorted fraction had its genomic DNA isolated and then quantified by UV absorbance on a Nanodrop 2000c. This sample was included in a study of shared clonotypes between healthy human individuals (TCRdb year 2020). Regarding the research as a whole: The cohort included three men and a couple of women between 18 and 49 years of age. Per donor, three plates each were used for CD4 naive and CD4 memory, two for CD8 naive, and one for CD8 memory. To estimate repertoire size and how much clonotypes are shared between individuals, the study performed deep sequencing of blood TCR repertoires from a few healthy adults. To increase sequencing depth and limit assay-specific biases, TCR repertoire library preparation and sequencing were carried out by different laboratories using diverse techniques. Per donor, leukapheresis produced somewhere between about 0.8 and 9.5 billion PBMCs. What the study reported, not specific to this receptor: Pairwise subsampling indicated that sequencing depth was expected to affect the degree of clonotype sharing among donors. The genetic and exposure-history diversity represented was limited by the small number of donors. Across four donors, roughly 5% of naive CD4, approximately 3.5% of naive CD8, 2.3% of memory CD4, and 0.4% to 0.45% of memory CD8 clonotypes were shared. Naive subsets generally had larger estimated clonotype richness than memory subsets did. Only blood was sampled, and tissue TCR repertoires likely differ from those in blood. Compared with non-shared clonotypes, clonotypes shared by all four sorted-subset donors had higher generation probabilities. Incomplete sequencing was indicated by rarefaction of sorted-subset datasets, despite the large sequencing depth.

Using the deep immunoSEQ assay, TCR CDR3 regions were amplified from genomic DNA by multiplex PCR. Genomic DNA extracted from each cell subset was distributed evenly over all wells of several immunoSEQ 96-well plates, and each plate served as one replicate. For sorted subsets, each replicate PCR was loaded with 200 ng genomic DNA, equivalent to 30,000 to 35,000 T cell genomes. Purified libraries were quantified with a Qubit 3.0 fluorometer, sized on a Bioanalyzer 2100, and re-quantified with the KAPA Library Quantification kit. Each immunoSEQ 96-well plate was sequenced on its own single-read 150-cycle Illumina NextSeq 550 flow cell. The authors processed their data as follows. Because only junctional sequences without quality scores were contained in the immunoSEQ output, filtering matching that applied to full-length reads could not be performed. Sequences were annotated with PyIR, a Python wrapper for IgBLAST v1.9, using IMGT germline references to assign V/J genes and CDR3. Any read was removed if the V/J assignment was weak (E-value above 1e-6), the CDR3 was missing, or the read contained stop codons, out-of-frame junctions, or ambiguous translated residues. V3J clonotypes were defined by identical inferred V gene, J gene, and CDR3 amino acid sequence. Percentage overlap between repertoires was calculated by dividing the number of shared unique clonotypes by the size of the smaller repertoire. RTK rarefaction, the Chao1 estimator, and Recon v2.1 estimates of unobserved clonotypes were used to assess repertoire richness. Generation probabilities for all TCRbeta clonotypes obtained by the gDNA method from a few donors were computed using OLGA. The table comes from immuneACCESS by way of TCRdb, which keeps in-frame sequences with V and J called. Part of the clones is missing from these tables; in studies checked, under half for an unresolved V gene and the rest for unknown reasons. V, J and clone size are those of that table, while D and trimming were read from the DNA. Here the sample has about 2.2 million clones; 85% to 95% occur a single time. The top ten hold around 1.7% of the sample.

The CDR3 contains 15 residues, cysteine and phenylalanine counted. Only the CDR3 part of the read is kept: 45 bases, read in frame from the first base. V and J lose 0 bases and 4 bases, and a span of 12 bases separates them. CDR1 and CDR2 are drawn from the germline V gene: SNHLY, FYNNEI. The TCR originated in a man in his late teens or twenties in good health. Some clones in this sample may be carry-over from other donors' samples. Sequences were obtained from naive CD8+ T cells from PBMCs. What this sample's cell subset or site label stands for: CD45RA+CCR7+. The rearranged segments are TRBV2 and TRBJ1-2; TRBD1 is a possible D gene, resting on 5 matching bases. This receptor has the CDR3 CASSEALGHIYGYTF. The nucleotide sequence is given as TGTGCCAGCAGTGAAGCGCTAGGACACATCTATGGCTACACCTTC.